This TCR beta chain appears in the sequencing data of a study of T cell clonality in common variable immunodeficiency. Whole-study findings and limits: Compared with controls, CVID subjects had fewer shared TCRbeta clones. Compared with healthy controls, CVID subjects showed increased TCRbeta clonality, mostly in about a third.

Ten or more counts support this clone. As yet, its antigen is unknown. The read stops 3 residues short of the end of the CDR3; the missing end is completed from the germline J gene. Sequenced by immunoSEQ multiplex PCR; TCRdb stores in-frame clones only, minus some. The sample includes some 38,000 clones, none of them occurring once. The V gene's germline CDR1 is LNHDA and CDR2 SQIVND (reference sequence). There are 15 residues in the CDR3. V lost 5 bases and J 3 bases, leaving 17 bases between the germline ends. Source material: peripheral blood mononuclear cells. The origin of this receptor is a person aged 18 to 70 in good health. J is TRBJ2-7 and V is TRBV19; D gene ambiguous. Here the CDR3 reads CASSSSQYAFYEQYF. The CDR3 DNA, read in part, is TGTGCCAGTAGTTCGTCACAGTATGCCTTCTACGAG.